Following are 18 T cell receptor beta chains from one sample sequenced in a study of blood T cell repertoires in COVID-19. The data were produced by immunoSEQ multiplex PCR, yet TCRdb's version contains in-frame clones alone and is incomplete. Among a few hundred thousand clones listed, about four fifths were seen once. Sequenced input: peripheral blood. Every receptor here comes from a man aged 30 to 45 who had recovered from COVID-19.

The CDR3 reads CASSPSGGDTGELFF. The CDR3 DNA reads TGTGCCAGCAGCCCTAGCGGGGGGGACACCGGGGAGCTGTTTTTT. V gene TRBV7-2 combines with J gene TRBJ2-2; TRBD2 matches at 12 bases. J was trimmed by 3 bases and V by 5 bases; bases with no gene match: 1. CDR3 length equals 15 residues. Germline V lookup: CDR1 SGHTA, CDR2 FQGNSA.

The rearrangement links TRBV5-6 to TRBJ1-2; TRBD1 is a possible D gene (5 bases). With 2 bases removed from V and 8 bases from J, the gap between germline ends came to 13 bases. Germline V gene data show CDR1 as SGHDT and CDR2 as YYEEEE. The CDR3 extends over 13 amino acids. CDR3 nucleotide sequence: TGTGCCAGCAGCTTATCAGGGTTAGGGGGCTACACCTTC. Translating it yields CASSLSGLGGYTF.

The chain employs TRBV5-1 and TRBJ2-5; D is unresolved. Trimming stripped 0 bases from V and 2 bases from J, with 11 bases between. The germline CDR1 and CDR2 sequences are SGHRS and YFSETQ. This CDR3 contains 15 residues. CDR3 nucleotide sequence: TGCGCCAGCAGCTTGGTGGCGGTAGCACAAGAGACCCAGTACTTC. Translation: CASSLVAVAQETQYF.

The chain has TRBV28 and TRBJ2-3, with 7 bases identical to TRBD2. The germline V gene has CDR1 MDHEN and CDR2 SYDVKM. V was pared by 6 bases and J by 6 bases, with 12 bases of the junction left unmatched. This CDR3 contains 15 residues. The CDR3 loop reads CASRSGGRRGDTQYF. The CDR3 DNA is TGTGCCAGCAGGTCGGGAGGACGACGCGGGGATACGCAGTATTTT.

The V call is TRBV7-3, the J call TRBJ2-2, with TRBD1 matching over 8 bases. Germline assignment: CDR1 SGHTA and CDR2 FQGTGA. This CDR3 has 14 residues. The V and J ends lost 4 bases and 7 bases, in that order; junction bases with no gene match: 5. CDR3 DNA sequence: TGTGCCAGCAGCTCCCTGACAGGGGTCGGGGAGCTGTTTTTT. This codes for CASSSLTGVGELFF. Filled out from reference TRBV7-3 and TRBJ2-2, the complete variable domain reads GAGVSQTPSNKVTEKGKYVELRCDPISGHTALYWYRQSLGQGPEFLIYFQGTGAADDSGLPNDRFFAVRPEGSVSTLKIQRTERGDSAVYLCASSSLTGVGELFFGEGSRLTVL.

This chain connects TRBV20-1 to TRBJ2-3; 7 bases are shared with TRBD2. This CDR3 comprises 15 residues. From germline, CDR1 is DFQATT and CDR2 SNEGSKA (reference sequence). Germline trimming cut 3 bases from V and 3 bases from J; bases unmatched to any gene: 9. CDR3 sequence (DNA): TGCAGTGCTAGTAGGCGCGGGGGTGTGACAGATACGCAGTATTTT. It is translated as CSASRRGGVTDTQYF.

The chain carries TRBV15 and TRBJ2-2, with D hard to call. Germline V gene data show CDR1 as LNHNV and CDR2 as YYDKDF (reference sequence). Trimming removed 6 bases at V and 0 bases at J, with 8 bases between. The CDR3 contains 14 residues. CDR3 amino acids: CATRADTNTGELFF. CDR3 nucleotide sequence: TGTGCCACCAGGGCCGATACGAACACCGGGGAGCTGTTTTTT.

J is TRBJ2-5 and V is TRBV12-3 or TRBV12-4, with 7 bases matching TRBD1. The CDR3 contains 13 residues. Trimming took 3 bases from V and 5 from J; bases not matched to a gene: 3. The CDR3 reads CASSFSRGETQYF. CDR3 nucleotides: TGTGCCAGCAGTTTCTCCAGGGGGGAGACCCAGTACTTC.

The chain links TRBV9 to TRBJ2-7, with a weak D call TRBD2 (6 bases). V lost 4 bases and J 6 bases, leaving 20 bases between the germline ends. Germline values: CDR1 SGDLS, CDR2 YYNGEE. The CDR3 spans 15 residues. The CDR3 bases are TGTGCCAGCAGCCCGAGATCGATGGGAGCGGGCGAGCAGTACTTC. It translates to CASSPRSMGAGEQYF.

J is TRBJ2-4 and V is TRBV9, with D unresolved. The germline V gene has CDR1 SGDLS and CDR2 YYNGEE. Trimming took off 3 bases at V and 4 bases at J, with 14 bases between the two ends. The CDR3 length is 15 residues. The CDR3 DNA follows: TGTGCCAGCAGCGCCTCTGGGCAGACAAAAAACATTCAGTACTTC. It yields the protein CASSASGQTKNIQYF.

V is TRBV7-6 and J is TRBJ1-2, with D uncertain. V lost 5 bases and J lost 7, with 8 bases in between. The CDR3 totals 11 residues. CDR1 and CDR2 (germline): SGHVS, FNYEAQ. CDR3 sequence reads: CASSPLSGYTF. In DNA, the CDR3 is TGTGCCAGCAGCCCCCTCTCTGGCTACACCTTC.

The gene calls are TRBV9 and TRBJ1-1; D might be TRBD1 (5 bases). There are 15 residues in the CDR3. V was trimmed by 0 bases and J by 1 base, leaving 10 bases between them. The germline CDR1 and CDR2 sequences are SGDLS and YYNGEE. The CDR3 DNA reads TGTGCCAGCAGCGTAGGGGGCGTCCCGAACACTGAAGCTTTCTTT. This gives the protein CASSVGGVPNTEAFF. The complete variable domain, with remaining parts taken from reference TRBV9 and TRBJ1-1, reads DSGVTQTPKHLITATGQRVTLRCSPRSGDLSVYWYQQSLDQGLQFLIQYYNGEERAKGNILERFSAQQFPDLHSELNLSSLELGDSALYFCASSVGGVPNTEAFFGQGTRLTVV.

V usage is TRBV28 and J usage is TRBJ1-5; D is ambiguous. Germline V gene data show CDR1 as MDHEN and CDR2 as SYDVKM. V lost 6 bases and J lost 7, with 16 bases in between. The CDR3 has 14 residues. The CDR3 DNA is TGTGCCAGCAGCCTCCCCCGGGGTACGCAGCCCCAGCATTTT. This sequence encodes CASSLPRGTQPQHF.

This chain connects TRBV5-4 to TRBJ2-7; TRBD2 aligns across 10 bases. CDR1 is SGHNT and CDR2 is YYREEE in the germline V gene (reference sequence). The CDR3 runs 14 residues. V lost 5 bases, J lost 4 bases, and 6 bases stayed unmatched. The DNA of the CDR3 is TGTGCCAGCAGTTTTGGACTAGCGGCATACGAGCAGTACTTC. Translating it yields CASSFGLAAYEQYF.

The chain links TRBV5-6 to TRBJ2-2, with 7 nucleotides matching TRBD1. This CDR3 comprises 13 residues. Germline CDR1 is SGHDT and CDR2 is YYEEEE. Germline trimming cut 5 bases from V and 4 bases from J; bases unmatched to any gene: 2. The CDR3 loop reads CASRRGPTGELFF. The CDR3 bases are TGTGCCAGCAGGAGGGGGCCCACCGGGGAGCTGTTTTTT.

The chain couples TRBV6-5 to TRBJ1-4; unclear D gene. CDR1 and CDR2 from the germline V gene are MNHEY and SVGAGI. V was trimmed by 5 bases and J by 8 bases, leaving 12 bases between them. The CDR3 sequence is 13 residues long. The CDR3 sequence is CASSNSVIEKLFF. CDR3 nucleotides: TGTGCCAGCAGTAATAGCGTTATAGAAAAACTGTTTTTT.

The V gene is TRBV4-1, the J gene TRBJ2-7; TRBD1 matches 8 bases. The CDR3 sequence is 16 residues long. Germline V CDR1 and CDR2: MGHRA, YSYEKL. Unmatched junction bases numbered 11, after V lost 4 bases and J lost 3 bases. The CDR3 loop is CASSPNRAQGVYEQYF. DNA for the CDR3: TGCGCCAGCAGCCCAAACAGGGCACAGGGGGTCTACGAGCAGTACTTC.

This clone was seen a single time. J is TRBJ2-7 and V is TRBV7-9; 10 nucleotides agree with TRBD2. Unmatched junction bases numbered 11, after V lost 6 bases and J lost 0 bases. Germline values: CDR1 SEHNR, CDR2 FQNEAQ (reference sequence). The CDR3 has 17 amino acids. The CDR3 is CASSSSGGRLSSYEQYF. The CDR3 DNA follows: TGTGCCAGCAGTAGTAGCGGGGGGCGGCTGAGCTCCTACGAGCAGTACTTC.